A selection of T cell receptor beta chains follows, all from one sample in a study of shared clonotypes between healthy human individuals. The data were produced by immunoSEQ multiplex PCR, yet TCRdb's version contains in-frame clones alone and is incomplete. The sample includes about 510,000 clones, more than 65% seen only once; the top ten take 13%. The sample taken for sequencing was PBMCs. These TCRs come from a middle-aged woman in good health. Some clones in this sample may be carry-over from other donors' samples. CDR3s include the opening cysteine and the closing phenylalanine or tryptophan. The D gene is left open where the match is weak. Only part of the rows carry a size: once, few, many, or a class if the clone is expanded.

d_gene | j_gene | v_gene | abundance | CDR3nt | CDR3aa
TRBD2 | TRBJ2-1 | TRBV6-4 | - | TGTGCCAGCAGTGACGTGTCTAGCGGGCGGAATGAGCAGTTCTTC | CASSDVSSGRNEQFF
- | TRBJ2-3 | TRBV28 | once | TGTGCCAGCAGTTTAGGCCTGGCAGATACGCAGTATTTT | CASSLGLADTQYF
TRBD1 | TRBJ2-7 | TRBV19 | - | TGTGCCAGTAGTCAGGACAGGGGGCGCGAGCAGTACTTC | CASSQDRGREQYF
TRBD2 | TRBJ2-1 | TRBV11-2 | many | TGTGCCAGCAGCTTAGATCGGGCTAGCGGCAATGAGCAGTTCTTC | CASSLDRASGNEQFF
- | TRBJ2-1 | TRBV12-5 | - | TGTGCTAGTGGTTTGACTCCCCTCTCGGTTTTAGCGGAAGTCTCCTACAATGAGCAGTTCTTC | CASGLTPLSVLAEVSYNEQFF
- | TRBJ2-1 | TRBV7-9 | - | TGTGCCAGCAGCAAACAGGGTACCTACAATGAGCAGTTCTTC | CASSKQGTYNEQFF
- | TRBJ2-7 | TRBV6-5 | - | TGTGCCAGCAGCCCAGCTGGGAAAAACTACGAGCAGTACTTC | CASSPAGKNYEQYF
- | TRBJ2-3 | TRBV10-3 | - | TGTGCCATCAGTGAGTCGACAGATACGCAGTATTTT | CAISESTDTQYF
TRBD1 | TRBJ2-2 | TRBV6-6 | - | TGTGCCAGCAGAAAAGGGACAGCGAACACCGGGGAGCTGTTTTTT | CASRKGTANTGELFF
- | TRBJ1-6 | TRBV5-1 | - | TGCGCCAGCAGCTTGGAGGGCAGCGCCTATAATTCACCCCTCCACTTT | CASSLEGSAYNSPLHF
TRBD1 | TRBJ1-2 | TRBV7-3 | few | TGTGCCAGCAGCTCCCCGGGACAGGGTAACTATGGCTACACCTTC | CASSSPGQGNYGYTF
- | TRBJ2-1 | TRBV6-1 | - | TGTGCCAGCCCCCGTAGCGCTGGGGGTTACAATGAGCAGTTCTTC | CASPRSAGGYNEQFF
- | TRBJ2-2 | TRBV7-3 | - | TGTGCCAGCAGCTTCGGGCCCTACACCGGGGAGCTGTTTTTT | CASSFGPYTGELFF
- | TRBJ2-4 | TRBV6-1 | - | TGTGCCAGCAGAGAGCCCGGGGGCAGAGCGACTCAGTACTTC | CASREPGGRATQYF